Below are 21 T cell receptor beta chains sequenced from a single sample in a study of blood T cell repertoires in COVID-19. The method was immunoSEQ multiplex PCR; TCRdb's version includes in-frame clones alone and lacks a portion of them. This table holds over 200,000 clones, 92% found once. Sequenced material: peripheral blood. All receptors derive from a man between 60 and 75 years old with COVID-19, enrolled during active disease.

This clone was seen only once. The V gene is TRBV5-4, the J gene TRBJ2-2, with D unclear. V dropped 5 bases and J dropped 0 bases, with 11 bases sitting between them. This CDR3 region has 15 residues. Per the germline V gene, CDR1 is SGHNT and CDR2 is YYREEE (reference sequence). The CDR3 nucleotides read TGTGCCAGCAGTTCACAGAGAACGAACACCGGGGAGCTGTTTTTT. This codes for CASSSQRTNTGELFF.

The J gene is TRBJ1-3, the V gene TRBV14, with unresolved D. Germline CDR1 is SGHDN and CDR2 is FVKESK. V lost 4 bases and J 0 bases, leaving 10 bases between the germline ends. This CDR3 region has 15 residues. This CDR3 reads CASSLHGSSGNTIYF. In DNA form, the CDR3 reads TGTGCCAGCAGCCTTCACGGGAGCTCTGGAAACACCATATATTTT.

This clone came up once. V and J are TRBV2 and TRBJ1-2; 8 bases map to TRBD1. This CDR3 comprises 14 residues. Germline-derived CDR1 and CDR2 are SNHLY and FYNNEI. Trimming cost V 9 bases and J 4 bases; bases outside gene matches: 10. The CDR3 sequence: CARETGVGVYGYTF. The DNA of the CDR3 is TGTGCCAGGGAGACAGGGGTTGGGGTCTATGGCTACACCTTC. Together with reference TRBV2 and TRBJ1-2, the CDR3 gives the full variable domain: EPEVTQTPSHQVTQMGQEVILRCVPISNHLYFYWYRQILGQKVEFLVSFYNNEISEKSEIFDDQFSVERPDGSNFTLKIRSTKLEDSAMYFCARETGVGVYGYTFGSGTRLTVV.

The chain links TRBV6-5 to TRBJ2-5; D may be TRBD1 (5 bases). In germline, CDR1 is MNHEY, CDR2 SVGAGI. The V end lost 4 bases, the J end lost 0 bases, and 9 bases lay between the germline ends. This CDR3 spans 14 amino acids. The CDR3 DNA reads TGTGCCAGCAGTTCCAGGACAAACCAAGAGACCCAGTACTTC. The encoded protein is CASSSRTNQETQYF.

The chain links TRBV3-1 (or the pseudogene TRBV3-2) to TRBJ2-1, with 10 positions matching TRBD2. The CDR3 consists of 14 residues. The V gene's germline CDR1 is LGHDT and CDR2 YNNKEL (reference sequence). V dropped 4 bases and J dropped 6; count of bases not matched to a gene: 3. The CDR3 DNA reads TGTGCCAGCAGCCTTAGCGGGGGGTCCAATGAGCAGTTCTTC. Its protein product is CASSLSGGSNEQFF.

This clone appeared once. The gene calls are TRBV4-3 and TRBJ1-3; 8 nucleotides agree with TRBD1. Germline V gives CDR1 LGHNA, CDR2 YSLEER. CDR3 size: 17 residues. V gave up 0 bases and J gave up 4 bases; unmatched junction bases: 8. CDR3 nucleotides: TGCGCCAGCAGCCAAGATATCAGGACAGGGAGGGGAAACACCATATATTTT. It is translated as CASSQDIRTGRGNTIYF.

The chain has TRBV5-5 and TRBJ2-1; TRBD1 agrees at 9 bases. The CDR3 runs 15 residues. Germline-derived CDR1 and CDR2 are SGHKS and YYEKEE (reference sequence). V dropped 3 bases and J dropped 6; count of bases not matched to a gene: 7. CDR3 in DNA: TGTGCCAGCAGCTGGGGACAGGGCCTTTCCAATGAGCAGTTCTTC. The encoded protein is CASSWGQGLSNEQFF.

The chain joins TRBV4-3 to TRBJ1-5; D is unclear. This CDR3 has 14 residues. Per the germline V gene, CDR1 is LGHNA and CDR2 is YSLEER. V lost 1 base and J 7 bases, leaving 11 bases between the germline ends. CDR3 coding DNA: TGCGCCAGCAGCCAAGGCTACCCGGGGCAGCCCCAGCATTTT. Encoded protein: CASSQGYPGQPQHF.

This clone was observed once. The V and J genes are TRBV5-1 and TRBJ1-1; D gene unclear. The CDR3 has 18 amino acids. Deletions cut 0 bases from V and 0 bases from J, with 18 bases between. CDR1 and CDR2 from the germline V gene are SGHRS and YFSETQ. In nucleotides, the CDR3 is TGCGCCAGCAGCTTGGCCGAAGGAGAGGGTTGGCTGAACACTGAAGCTTTCTTT. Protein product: CASSLAEGEGWLNTEAFF.

The CDR3, as DNA: TGTGCCAGCAGCTTAGTGGCGACCGCGTCAGGGAACACTGAAGCTTTCTTT. Its translation is CASSLVATASGNTEAFF. The V gene is TRBV7-2, the J gene TRBJ1-1; D ambiguous. The CDR3 has 17 amino acids. The ends were cut back, 1 base at V and 1 base at J, with 16 bases in the middle. Germline-derived CDR1 and CDR2 are SGHTA and FQGNSA.

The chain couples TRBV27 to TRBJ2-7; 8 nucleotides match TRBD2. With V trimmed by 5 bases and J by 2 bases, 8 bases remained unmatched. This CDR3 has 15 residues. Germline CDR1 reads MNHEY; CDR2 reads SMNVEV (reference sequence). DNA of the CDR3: TGTGCCAGCAGTCTTGGCCTAGCGGGCACCTACGAGCAGTACTTC. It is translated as CASSLGLAGTYEQYF.

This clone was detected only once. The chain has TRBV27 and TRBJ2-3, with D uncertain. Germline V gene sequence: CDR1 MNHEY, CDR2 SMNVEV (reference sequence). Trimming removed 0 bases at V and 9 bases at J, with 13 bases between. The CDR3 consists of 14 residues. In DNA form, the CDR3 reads TGTGCCAGCAGTTTATCGAGTGTAGCTGGGACGCAGTATTTT. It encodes CASSLSSVAGTQYF.

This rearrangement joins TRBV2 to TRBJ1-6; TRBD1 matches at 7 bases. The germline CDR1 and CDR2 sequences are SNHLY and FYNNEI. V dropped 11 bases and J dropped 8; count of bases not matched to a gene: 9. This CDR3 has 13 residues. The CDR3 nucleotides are TGTGCCTGGACGCAGGGGGGTGATTCACCCCTCCACTTT. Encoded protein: CAWTQGGDSPLHF. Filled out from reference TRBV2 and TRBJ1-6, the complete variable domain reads EPEVTQTPSHQVTQMGQEVILRCVPISNHLYFYWYRQILGQKVEFLVSFYNNEISEKSEIFDDQFSVERPDGSNFTLKIRSTKLEDSAMYFCAWTQGGDSPLHFGNGTRLTVT.

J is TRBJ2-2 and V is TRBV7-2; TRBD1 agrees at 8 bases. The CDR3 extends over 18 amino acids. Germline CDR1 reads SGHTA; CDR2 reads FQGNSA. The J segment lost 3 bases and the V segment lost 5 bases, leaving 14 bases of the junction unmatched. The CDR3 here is CASSPPRTGNDHTGELFF. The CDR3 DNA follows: TGTGCCAGCAGCCCACCCAGGACAGGGAATGATCACACCGGGGAGCTGTTTTTT.

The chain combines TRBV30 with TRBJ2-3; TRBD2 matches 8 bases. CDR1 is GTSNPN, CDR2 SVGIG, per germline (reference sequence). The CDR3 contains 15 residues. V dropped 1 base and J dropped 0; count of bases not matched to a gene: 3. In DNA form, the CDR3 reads TGTGCCTGGAGTGCCGGACTAGCTAGCACAGATACGCAGTATTTT. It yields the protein CAWSAGLASTDTQYF. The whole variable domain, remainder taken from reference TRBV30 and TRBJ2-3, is SQTIHQWPATLVQPVGSPLSLECTVEGTSNPNLYWYRQAAGRGLQLLFYSVGIGQISSEVPQNLSASRPQDRQFILSSKKLLLSDSGFYLCAWSAGLASTDTQYFGPGTRLTVL.

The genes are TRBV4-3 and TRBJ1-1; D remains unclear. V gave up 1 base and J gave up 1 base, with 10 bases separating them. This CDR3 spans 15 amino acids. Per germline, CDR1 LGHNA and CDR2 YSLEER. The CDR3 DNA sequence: TGCGCCAGCAGCCAAGCCCCTCAGGCGAACACTGAAGCTTTCTTT. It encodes CASSQAPQANTEAFF.

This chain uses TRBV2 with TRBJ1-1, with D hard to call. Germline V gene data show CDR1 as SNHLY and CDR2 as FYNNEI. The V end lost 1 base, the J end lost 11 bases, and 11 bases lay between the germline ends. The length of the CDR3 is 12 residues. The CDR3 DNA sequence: TGTGCCAGCAGTGAAGTTACATCTGTGGCTTTCTTT. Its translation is CASSEVTSVAFF.

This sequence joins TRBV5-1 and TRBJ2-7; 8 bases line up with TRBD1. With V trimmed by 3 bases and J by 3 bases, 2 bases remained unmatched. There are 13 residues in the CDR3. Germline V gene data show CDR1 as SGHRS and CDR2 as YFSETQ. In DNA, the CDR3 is TGCGCCAGCAGCTCCGGACAGGGCTACGAGCAGTACTTC. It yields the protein CASSSGQGYEQYF. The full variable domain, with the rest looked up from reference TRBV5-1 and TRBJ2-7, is KAGVTQTPRYLIKTRGQQVTLSCSPISGHRSVSWYQQTPGQGLQFLFEYFSETQRNKGNFPGRFSGRQFSNSRSEMNVSTLELGDSALYLCASSSGQGYEQYFGPGTRLTVT.

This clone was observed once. CDR3 loop: CASSPAGVASYNEQFF. The CDR3 DNA follows: TGTGCCAGTAGCCCCGCGGGGGTCGCATCCTACAATGAGCAGTTCTTC. The genes are TRBV19 and TRBJ2-1; 7 nucleotides match TRBD2. CDR1 and CDR2 from the germline V gene are LNHDA and SQIVND (reference sequence). CDR3 length: 16 residues. With V trimmed by 6 bases and J by 1 base, 9 bases remained unmatched. The whole variable domain, remainder taken from reference TRBV19 and TRBJ2-1, is DGGITQSPKYLFRKEGQNVTLSCEQNLNHDAMYWYRQDPGQGLRLIYYSQIVNDFQKGDIAEGYSVSREKKESFPLTVTSAQKNPTAFYLCASSPAGVASYNEQFFGPGTRLTVL.

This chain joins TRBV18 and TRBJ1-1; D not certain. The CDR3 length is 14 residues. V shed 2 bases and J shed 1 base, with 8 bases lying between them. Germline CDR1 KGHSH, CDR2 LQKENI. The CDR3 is CASSPTRQNTEAFF. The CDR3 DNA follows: TGTGCCAGCTCACCAACCAGGCAGAACACTGAAGCTTTCTTT.

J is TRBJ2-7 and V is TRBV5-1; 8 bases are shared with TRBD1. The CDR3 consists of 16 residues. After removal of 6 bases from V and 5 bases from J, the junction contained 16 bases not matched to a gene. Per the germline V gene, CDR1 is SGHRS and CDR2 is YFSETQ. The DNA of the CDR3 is TGCGCCAGCACCAACGAGAACAGGGGGGCGCCCCACGAGCAGTACTTC. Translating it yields CASTNENRGAPHEQYF. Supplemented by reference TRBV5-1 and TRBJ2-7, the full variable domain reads KAGVTQTPRYLIKTRGQQVTLSCSPISGHRSVSWYQQTPGQGLQFLFEYFSETQRNKGNFPGRFSGRQFSNSRSEMNVSTLELGDSALYLCASTNENRGAPHEQYFGPGTRLTVT.